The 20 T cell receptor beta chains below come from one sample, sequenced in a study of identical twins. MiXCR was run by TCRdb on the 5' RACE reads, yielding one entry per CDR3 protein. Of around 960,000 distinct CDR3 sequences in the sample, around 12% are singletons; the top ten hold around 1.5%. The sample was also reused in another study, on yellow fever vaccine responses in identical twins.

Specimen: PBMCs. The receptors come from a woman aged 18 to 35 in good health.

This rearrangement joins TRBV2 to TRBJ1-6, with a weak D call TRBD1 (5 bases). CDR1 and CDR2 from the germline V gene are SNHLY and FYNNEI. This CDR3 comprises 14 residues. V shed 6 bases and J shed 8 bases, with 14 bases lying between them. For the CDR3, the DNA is TGTGCCAGCAGCGCGGACACTGGGGATTCACCCCTCCACTTT. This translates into CASSADTGDSPLHF.

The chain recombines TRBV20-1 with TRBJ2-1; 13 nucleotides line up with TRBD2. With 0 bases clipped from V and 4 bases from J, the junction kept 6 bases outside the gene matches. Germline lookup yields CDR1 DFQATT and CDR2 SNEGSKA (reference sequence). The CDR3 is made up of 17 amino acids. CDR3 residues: CSARDYRTSGSYNEQFF. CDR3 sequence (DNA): TGCAGTGCTAGAGATTACAGGACTAGCGGGAGTTACAATGAGCAGTTCTTC.

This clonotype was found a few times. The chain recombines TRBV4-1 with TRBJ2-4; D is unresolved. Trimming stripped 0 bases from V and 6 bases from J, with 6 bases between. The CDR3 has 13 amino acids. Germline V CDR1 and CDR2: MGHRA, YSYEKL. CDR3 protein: CASSQDSRNIQYF. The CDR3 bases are TGCGCCAGCAGCCAAGATTCCCGAAACATTCAGTACTTC.

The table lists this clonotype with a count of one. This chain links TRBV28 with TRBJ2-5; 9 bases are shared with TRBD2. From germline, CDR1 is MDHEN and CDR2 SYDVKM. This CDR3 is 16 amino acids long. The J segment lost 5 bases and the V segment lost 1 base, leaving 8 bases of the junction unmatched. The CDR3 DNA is TGTGCCAGCAGTTTATTGCTAGCGGGGCCCCGGGAGACCCAGTACTTC. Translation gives CASSLLLAGPRETQYF.

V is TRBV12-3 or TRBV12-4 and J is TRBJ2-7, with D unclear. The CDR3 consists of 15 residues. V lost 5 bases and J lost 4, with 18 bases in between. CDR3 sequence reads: CASSRTAYRPYEQYF. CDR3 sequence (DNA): TGTGCCAGCAGTCGTACAGCCTACCGCCCGTACGAGCAGTACTTC.

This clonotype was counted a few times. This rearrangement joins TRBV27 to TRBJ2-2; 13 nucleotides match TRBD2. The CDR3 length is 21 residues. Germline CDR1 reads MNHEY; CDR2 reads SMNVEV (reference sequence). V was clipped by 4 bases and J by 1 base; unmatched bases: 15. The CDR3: CASSSVSFGLAGDLNTGELFF. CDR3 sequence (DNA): TGTGCCAGCAGTTCTGTTAGTTTCGGACTAGCGGGGGACCTGAACACCGGGGAGCTGTTTTTT.

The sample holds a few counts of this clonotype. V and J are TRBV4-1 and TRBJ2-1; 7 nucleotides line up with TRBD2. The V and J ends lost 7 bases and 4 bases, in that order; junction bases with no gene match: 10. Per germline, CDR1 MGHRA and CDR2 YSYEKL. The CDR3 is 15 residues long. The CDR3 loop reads CASTDGWREYNEQFF. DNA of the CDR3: TGCGCCAGCACCGACGGATGGCGGGAGTACAATGAGCAGTTCTTC.

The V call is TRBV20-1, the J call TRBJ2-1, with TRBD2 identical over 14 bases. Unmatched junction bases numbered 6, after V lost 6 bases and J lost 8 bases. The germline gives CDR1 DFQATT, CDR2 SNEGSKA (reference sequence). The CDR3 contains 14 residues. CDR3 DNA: TGCAGTGCGAGGACTAGCGGGGGGCGGTATGAGCAGTTCTTC. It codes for CSARTSGGRYEQFF.

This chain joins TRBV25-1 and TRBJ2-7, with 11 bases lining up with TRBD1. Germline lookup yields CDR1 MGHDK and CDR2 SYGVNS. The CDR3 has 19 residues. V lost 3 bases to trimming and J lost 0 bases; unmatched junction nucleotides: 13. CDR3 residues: CASSDSRGQDRGPSYEQYF. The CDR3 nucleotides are TGTGCCAGCAGTGATAGTCGTGGGCAGGACAGGGGGCCCTCCTACGAGCAGTACTTC.

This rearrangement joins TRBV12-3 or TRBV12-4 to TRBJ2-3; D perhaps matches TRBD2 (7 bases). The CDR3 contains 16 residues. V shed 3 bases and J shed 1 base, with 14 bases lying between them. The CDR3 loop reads CASSFRDGGRTDTQYF. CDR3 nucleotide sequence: TGTGCCAGCAGTTTCCGGGACGGGGGGCGCACAGATACGCAGTATTTT.

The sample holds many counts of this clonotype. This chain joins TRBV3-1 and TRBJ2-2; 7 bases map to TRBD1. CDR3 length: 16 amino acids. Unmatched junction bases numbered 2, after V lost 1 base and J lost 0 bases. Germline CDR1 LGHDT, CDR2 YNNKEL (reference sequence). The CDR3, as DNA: TGTGCCAGCAGCCAAGCGGGGACAGCGAACACCGGGGAGCTGTTTTTT. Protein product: CASSQAGTANTGELFF.

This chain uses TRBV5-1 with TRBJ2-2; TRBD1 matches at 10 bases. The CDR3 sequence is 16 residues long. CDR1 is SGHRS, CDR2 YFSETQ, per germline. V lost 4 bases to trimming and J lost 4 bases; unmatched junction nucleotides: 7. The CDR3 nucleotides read TGCGCCAGCAGCGGGGGACAGGGGATAAGCACCGGGGAGCTGTTTTTT. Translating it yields CASSGGQGISTGELFF.

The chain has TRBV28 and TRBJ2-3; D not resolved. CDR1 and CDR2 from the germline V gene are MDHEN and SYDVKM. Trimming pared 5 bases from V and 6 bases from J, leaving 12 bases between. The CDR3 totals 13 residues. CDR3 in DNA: TGTGCCAGCAGTCTAGTCCGCCGTGATACGCAGTATTTT. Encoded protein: CASSLVRRDTQYF.

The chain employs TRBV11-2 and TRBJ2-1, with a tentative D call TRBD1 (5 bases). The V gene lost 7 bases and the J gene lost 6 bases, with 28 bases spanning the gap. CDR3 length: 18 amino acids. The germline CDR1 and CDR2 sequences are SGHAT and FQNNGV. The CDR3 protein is CASTKRGLRSGLSNEQFF. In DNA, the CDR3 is TGTGCCAGCACCAAAAGGGGCCTCCGATCAGGGTTGTCCAATGAGCAGTTCTTC.

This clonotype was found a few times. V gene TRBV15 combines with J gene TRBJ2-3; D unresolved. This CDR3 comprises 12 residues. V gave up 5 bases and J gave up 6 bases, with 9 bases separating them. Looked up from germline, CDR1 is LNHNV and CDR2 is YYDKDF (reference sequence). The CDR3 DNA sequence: TGTGCCACCAGCCCGTCTCTCGATACGCAGTATTTT. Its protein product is CATSPSLDTQYF.

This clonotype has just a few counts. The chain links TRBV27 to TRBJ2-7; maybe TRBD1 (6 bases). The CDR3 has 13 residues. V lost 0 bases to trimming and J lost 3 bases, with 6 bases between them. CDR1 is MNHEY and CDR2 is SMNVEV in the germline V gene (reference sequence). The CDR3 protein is CASSLSDSYEQYF. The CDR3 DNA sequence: TGTGCCAGCAGTTTATCGGACAGCTACGAGCAGTACTTC.

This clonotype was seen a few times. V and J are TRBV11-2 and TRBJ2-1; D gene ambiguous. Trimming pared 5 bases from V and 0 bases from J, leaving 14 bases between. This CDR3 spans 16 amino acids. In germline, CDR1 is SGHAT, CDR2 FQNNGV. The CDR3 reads CASSPYSSSSYNEQFF. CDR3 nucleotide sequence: TGTGCCAGCAGCCCATACAGCTCGAGCTCCTACAATGAGCAGTTCTTC.

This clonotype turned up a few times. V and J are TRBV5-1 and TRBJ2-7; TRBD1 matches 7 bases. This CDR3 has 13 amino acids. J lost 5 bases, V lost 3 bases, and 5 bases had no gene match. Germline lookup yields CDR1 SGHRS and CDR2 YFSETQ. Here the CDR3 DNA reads TGCGCCAGCAGCTCCCACAGGGGACACGAGCAGTACTTC. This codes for CASSSHRGHEQYF.

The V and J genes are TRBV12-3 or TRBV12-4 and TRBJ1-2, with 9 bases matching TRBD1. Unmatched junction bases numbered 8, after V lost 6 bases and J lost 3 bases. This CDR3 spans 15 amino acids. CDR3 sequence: CASSPGTGRYYGYTF. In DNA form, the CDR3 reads TGTGCCAGCAGCCCTGGGACAGGGAGATACTATGGCTACACCTTC.

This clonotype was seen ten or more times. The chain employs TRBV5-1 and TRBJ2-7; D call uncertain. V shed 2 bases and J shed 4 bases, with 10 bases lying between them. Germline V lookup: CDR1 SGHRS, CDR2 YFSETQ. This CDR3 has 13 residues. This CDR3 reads CASSFFRSYEQYF. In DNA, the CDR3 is TGCGCCAGCAGCTTTTTCAGATCTTACGAGCAGTACTTC.